This is a list of T cell receptor beta chains from one sample in a study of beta chain features in type 1 diabetes. The protocol was immunoSEQ multiplex PCR, while the TCRdb copy is restricted to in-frame clones and leaves out a portion. The profile covers roughly 340,000 clones, with approximately 12% appearing a single time and roughly 0.015% taken by the ten largest. What was sequenced was naive CD4+ T cells from blood. These receptors were taken from a woman aged 18-30 years with type 1 diabetes. The conserved cysteine and the conserved F or W are not part of the CDR3 here.

j_call: TRBJ2-5
v_call: TRBV4-3
cdr3_aa: ASSPGMGPPETQY

j_call: TRBJ2-3
v_call: TRBV19
cdr3_aa: ASTEADDTDTQY

j_call: TRBJ2-7
v_call: TRBV10-3
cdr3_aa: AISESGSGTYEQY

j_call: TRBJ2-3
v_call: TRBV11-2
cdr3_aa: ASSLVGARTDTQY

j_call: TRBJ1-2
v_call: TRBV29-1
cdr3_aa: SVDATGSQSGYT

j_call: TRBJ1-2
v_call: TRBV7-2
cdr3_aa: ASSLDRSNGYT

j_call: TRBJ2-3
v_call: TRBV28
cdr3_aa: ASSLRDTQY

j_call: TRBJ1-2
v_call: TRBV7-9
cdr3_aa: ASSSADRETNYGYT

j_call: TRBJ1-2
v_call: TRBV30
cdr3_aa: AWSTGANGYT

j_call: TRBJ2-4
v_call: TRBV28
cdr3_aa: ASSFLSPQGTAKNIQY

j_call: TRBJ1-5
v_call: TRBV18
cdr3_aa: ASSRAGAGGNQPQH

j_call: TRBJ2-5
v_call: TRBV2
cdr3_aa: ASREGVQETQY

j_call: TRBJ2-4
v_call: TRBV29-1
cdr3_aa: SVDRYNIQY

j_call: TRBJ1-5
v_call: TRBV28
cdr3_aa: ASTNNQPQH

j_call: TRBJ2-3
v_call: TRBV30
cdr3_aa: AWSPPVTDTQY

j_call: TRBJ2-1
v_call: TRBV30
cdr3_aa: AWSIGWGGSHNEQF

j_call: TRBJ2-5
v_call: TRBV10-3
cdr3_aa: AISTGLKETQY

j_call: TRBJ1-1
v_call: TRBV28
cdr3_aa: ASSLVNRGAF

j_call: TRBJ1-4
v_call: TRBV5-1
cdr3_aa: ASSSSTGGGEKLF

j_call: TRBJ2-5
v_call: TRBV6-5
cdr3_aa: ASSYSGTPSIETQY

j_call: TRBJ2-6
v_call: TRBV28
cdr3_aa: ASSLASSGANVLT

j_call: TRBJ2-3
v_call: TRBV15
cdr3_aa: ATSRDWISGRADTQY

j_call: TRBJ1-5
v_call: TRBV19
cdr3_aa: ASSPQGRGNQPQH

j_call: TRBJ2-5
v_call: TRBV5-1
cdr3_aa: ASRLGQGETQY

j_call: TRBJ2-7
v_call: TRBV5-6
cdr3_aa: ASSGLDRPYEQY

j_call: TRBJ1-1
v_call: TRBV29-1
cdr3_aa: SLRILNTEAF

j_call: TRBJ2-7
v_call: TRBV30
cdr3_aa: AWSRDRSYEQY

j_call: TRBJ2-1
v_call: TRBV18
cdr3_aa: ASSPPAGYEQF

j_call: TRBJ2-3
v_call: TRBV7-9
cdr3_aa: ASSFGLAAPDTQY

j_call: TRBJ2-6
v_call: TRBV6-6
cdr3_aa: ASSFDSSGANVLT

j_call: TRBJ2-3
v_call: TRBV5-1
cdr3_aa: ASSLASGSNPGTDTQY

j_call: TRBJ2-7
v_call: TRBV9
cdr3_aa: ASSAGAAIGEQY

j_call: TRBJ2-3
v_call: TRBV29-1
cdr3_aa: SVVTGGSGTDTQY

j_call: TRBJ2-1
v_call: TRBV10-3
cdr3_aa: AIQTSGRANEQF

j_call: TRBJ2-2
v_call: TRBV27
cdr3_aa: ASSNRGLGLDTGELF

j_call: TRBJ2-1
v_call: TRBV5-1
cdr3_aa: ASSLGLAGGNEQF

j_call: TRBJ2-2
v_call: TRBV6-6
cdr3_aa: ASSSREEAGELF